The 4 T cell receptor beta chains below were found in one sample sequenced in a study of cytomegalovirus exposure and HLA in healthy donors. Vbeta (60) and Jbeta (13) primers were used in the PCR. This table comes from immunoSEQ multiplex PCR, and its TCRdb copy is limited to in-frame clones, with some not included. The table includes 100,000 to 150,000 clones, more than 8% detected once. Sequenced sample: PBMCs. The receptors come from a man aged 35 to 55 in good health and CMV-seronegative.

A few counts support this clone. The CDR3: CASTSDRDTDTQYF. In DNA, the CDR3 is TGCGCCAGCACCTCGGACAGAGACACAGATACGCAGTATTTT. V gene TRBV10-2 combines with J gene TRBJ2-3, with TRBD1 as a possible D gene (6 bases). The CDR3 runs 14 residues. From germline, CDR1 is WSHSY and CDR2 SAAADI. V was shortened by 7 bases and J by 2 bases, with 13 bases between the two germline ends.

This clone has just a few counts. V is TRBV7-9 and J is TRBJ2-1; no definite D call. CDR1 SEHNR and CDR2 FQNEAQ come from the germline V gene (reference sequence). The CDR3 runs to 8 residues. CDR3 sequence: CALNEQFF. The CDR3 DNA reads TGTGCTCTAAATGAGCAGTTCTTC.

This clone has just a few counts. A read error is likely, as this CDR3 ends without the conserved phenylalanine or tryptophan. No DNA is shown, since the ends of the CDR3 on it are uncertain; the CDR3 is the one TCRdb lists. V gene TRBV6-4 combines with J gene TRBJ2-3; the D call in the table, TRBD2, was not verified against the DNA. Germline loops: CDR1 MRHNA, CDR2 SNTAGT. Both ends counted, the CDR3 spans 14 residues. The chain's CDR3 is CASSDSASTDTKYL.

The V and J genes are TRBV9 and TRBJ2-1, with a possible D match to TRBD2 (6 bases). V shed 4 bases and J shed 7 bases, with 18 bases lying between them. The CDR3 sequence is 15 residues long. Germline CDR1 and CDR2: SGDLS and YYNGEE. CDR3 region: CASSPSEGRANEQFF. CDR3 nucleotide sequence: TGTGCCAGCAGCCCTTCGGAGGGCCGCGCGAATGAGCAGTTCTTC. Filled out from reference TRBV9 and TRBJ2-1, the complete variable domain reads DSGVTQTPKHLITATGQRVTLRCSPRSGDLSVYWYQQSLDQGLQFLIQYYNGEERAKGNILERFSAQQFPDLHSELNLSSLELGDSALYFCASSPSEGRANEQFFGPGTRLTVL.